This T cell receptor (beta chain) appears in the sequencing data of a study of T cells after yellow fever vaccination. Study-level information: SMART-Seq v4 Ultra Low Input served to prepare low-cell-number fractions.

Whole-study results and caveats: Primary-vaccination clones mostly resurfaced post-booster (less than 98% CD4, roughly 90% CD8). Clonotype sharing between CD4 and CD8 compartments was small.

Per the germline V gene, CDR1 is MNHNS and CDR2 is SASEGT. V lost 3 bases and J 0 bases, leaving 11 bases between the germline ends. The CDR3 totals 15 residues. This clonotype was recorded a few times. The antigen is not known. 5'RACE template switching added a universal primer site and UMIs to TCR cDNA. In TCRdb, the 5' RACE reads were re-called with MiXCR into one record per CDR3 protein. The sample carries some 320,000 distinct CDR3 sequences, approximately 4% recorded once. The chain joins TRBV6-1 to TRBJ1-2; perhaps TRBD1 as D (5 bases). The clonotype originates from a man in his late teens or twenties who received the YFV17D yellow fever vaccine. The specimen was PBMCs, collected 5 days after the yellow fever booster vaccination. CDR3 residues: CASSETAVANYGYTF. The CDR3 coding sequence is TGTGCCAGCAGTGAGACAGCCGTTGCTAACTATGGCTACACCTTC.